The rows below give T cell receptor beta chains drawn from one sample of a study of T cell clones after liver transplantation. Profiled with immunoSEQ multiplex PCR; TCRdb holds only in-frame clones, not every one. Here the sample spans tens of thousands of clones, approximately 82% being singletons. Material: CD4+ T cells from blood, obtained at the 22-month timepoint. The receptor source for this set is a human patient who received a liver transplant. Some T cells may have come from the graft donor. CDR3s include the opening cysteine and the closing phenylalanine or tryptophan.

V	CDR3
TRBV5-1	CASSYFGRNTEAFF
TRBV5-6	CASSSLLGQGNTGELFF
TRBV15	CATSRDNAAQHF
TRBV7-9	CASSLGQSSGNTIYF
TRBV19	CASSIEITQYF
TRBV14	CASQGRSYNEQFF
TRBV9	CASSVVGATGELFF
TRBV11-2	CASSFVADPSYEQYF
TRBV6-1	CASGRGGQETQYF
TRBV19	CASSTRTSGSVNEQFF
TRBV11-2	CASTQAGRTDTQYF
TRBV11-2	CASSLTGAVNEKLFF
TRBV4-2	CASSQVGDSPLHF
TRBV19	CASSAGTSGSTYNEQFF
TRBV14	CASSPFRDRANVLTF
TRBV27	CASSFTPGGYEQYF
TRBV6-1	CASSGQGLLTTGELFF
TRBV7-2	CASSFLPNQPQHF